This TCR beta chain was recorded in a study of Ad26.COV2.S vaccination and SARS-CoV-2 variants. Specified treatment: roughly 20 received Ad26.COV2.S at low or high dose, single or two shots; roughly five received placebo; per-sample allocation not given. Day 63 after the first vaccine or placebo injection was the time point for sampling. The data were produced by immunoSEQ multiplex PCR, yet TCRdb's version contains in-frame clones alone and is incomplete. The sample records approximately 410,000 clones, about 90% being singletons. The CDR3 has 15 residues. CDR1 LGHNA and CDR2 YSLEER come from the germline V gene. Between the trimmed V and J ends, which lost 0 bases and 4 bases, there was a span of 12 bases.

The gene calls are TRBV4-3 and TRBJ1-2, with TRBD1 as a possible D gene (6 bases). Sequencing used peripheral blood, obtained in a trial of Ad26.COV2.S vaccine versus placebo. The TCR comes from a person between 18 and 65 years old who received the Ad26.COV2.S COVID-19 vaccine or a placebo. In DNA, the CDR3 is TGCGCCAGCAGCCAAGATCAAGGGACAAGCTATGGCTACACCTTC. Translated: CASSQDQGTSYGYTF.